The 27 T cell receptor beta chains listed next were all sequenced from one sample in a study of regulatory T cells in long-lasting Graves disease. As for time point: newly diagnosed GD, antithyroid drugs for less than 3 months. RNA from PBMCs was the source of the TCR library. Arm-PCR of CDR3 regions with iRepertoire HTBI primers generated TCR beta libraries. Via MiXCR, TCRdb re-called the multiplex PCR reads, giving one row per CDR3 protein. The sample includes roughly 560,000 distinct CDR3 sequences, about 12% seen only once; the top ten take 7.5% to 9%. The sample also formed part of further work on T cells in Graves' hyperthyroidism and ophthalmopathy.

The sequences come from peripheral blood mononuclear cells (PBMCs), collected at new diagnosis, from a patient treated with antithyroid drugs. All receptors derive from a woman in her thirties with Graves disease.

This chain connects TRBV4-3 to TRBJ2-1, with 12 bases identical to TRBD2. The CDR3 covers 15 residues. Germline V gene data show CDR1 as LGHNA and CDR2 as YSLEER. The ends lost 4 bases at V and 9 bases at J; junction bases unmatched: 7. The CDR3 loop reads CASSPETSGRAEQFF. In DNA, the CDR3 is TGCGCCAGCAGCCCCGAGACTAGCGGGAGAGCTGAGCAGTTCTTC.

This clonotype was counted ten times or more. The chain links TRBV2 to TRBJ2-7, with D perhaps matching TRBD1 or TRBD2 (5 bases each). V was trimmed by 4 bases and J by 0 bases, leaving 13 bases between them. CDR3 size: 15 residues. Germline assignment: CDR1 SNHLY and CDR2 FYNNEI. The CDR3 region has the DNA TGTGCCAGCAGTGTGGGGACGGGAAGCTCCTACGAGCAGTACTTC. It translates to CASSVGTGSSYEQYF.

V usage is TRBV20-1 and J usage is TRBJ2-1, with TRBD2 identical over 12 bases. Losses at the gene ends were 1 base for V and 5 bases for J; bases not matched to a gene: 0. CDR1 and CDR2 from the germline V gene are DFQATT and SNEGSKA (reference sequence). The CDR3 has 14 residues. CDR3 residues: CSARGTSGDNEQFF. CDR3 sequence (DNA): TGCAGTGCTAGAGGGACTAGCGGGGACAATGAGCAGTTCTTC.

This clonotype was counted ten times or more. The J gene is TRBJ2-1, the V gene TRBV14, with a tentative D call TRBD1 (5 bases). V shed 0 bases and J shed 11 bases, with 11 bases lying between them. Germline lookup yields CDR1 SGHDN and CDR2 FVKESK. The CDR3 is 13 residues long. The CDR3 DNA reads as TGTGCCAGCAGCCAAGATCTAAGGGGTAAGCAGTTCTTC. Amino acids: CASSQDLRGKQFF.

This clonotype appeared many times. CDR3 sequence reads: CASSPRAVLPDTQYF. The CDR3 bases are TGTGCCAGCAGCCCCCGAGCGGTTTTGCCAGATACGCAGTATTTT. The chain couples TRBV11-2 to TRBJ2-3; the D gene is possibly TRBD2 (5 bases). Germline-derived CDR1 and CDR2 are SGHAT and FQNNGV. CDR3 length equals 15 residues. The V end lost 5 bases, the J end lost 4 bases, and 16 bases lay between the germline ends.

This chain connects TRBV9 to TRBJ2-1; TRBD2 matches 9 bases. This CDR3 spans 19 amino acids. The V gene's germline CDR1 is SGDLS and CDR2 YYNGEE. J gave up 12 bases and V 0 bases, and 22 bases lay outside the gene matches. Written as DNA, the CDR3 is TGTGCCAGCAGCGTAGCCGCTAGCGGGGTAACGATTACAATGAGTAGGCAGTTCTTC. This gives the protein CASSVAASGVTITMSRQFF.

This clonotype was recorded at least ten times. V and J are TRBV28 and TRBJ1-2; D perhaps matches TRBD1 (5 bases). V lost 2 bases and J 11 bases, leaving 21 bases between the germline ends. In germline, CDR1 is MDHEN, CDR2 SYDVKM. This CDR3 has 15 residues. CDR3 loop: CASSLNQGGVVLYTF. DNA for the CDR3: TGTGCCAGCAGTTTAAATCAGGGCGGAGTTGTTTTGTACACCTTC.

This chain joins TRBV19 and TRBJ2-3; tentatively, D is TRBD1 (5 bases). This CDR3 contains 14 residues. V shed 3 bases and J shed 4 bases, with 11 bases lying between them. CDR1 LNHDA and CDR2 SQIVND come from the germline V gene (reference sequence). DNA for the CDR3: TGTGCCAGTAGTATGGGGCTTCGCCCAGATACGCAGTATTTT. It specifies CASSMGLRPDTQYF. The complete variable domain, with remaining parts taken from reference TRBV19 and TRBJ2-3, reads DGGITQSPKYLFRKEGQNVTLSCEQNLNHDAMYWYRQDPGQGLRLIYYSQIVNDFQKGDIAEGYSVSREKKESFPLTVTSAQKNPTAFYLCASSMGLRPDTQYFGPGTRLTVL.

This chain connects TRBV13 to TRBJ1-1, with a possible D match to TRBD1 (5 bases). Germline loops: CDR1 PRHDT, CDR2 FYEKMQ (reference sequence). V lost 5 bases, J lost 0 bases, and 13 bases lay in between. CDR3 size: 15 residues. The DNA of the CDR3 is TGTGCCAGCAGCGGCCGGGGGTTCGTGAACACTGAAGCTTTCTTT. It is translated as CASSGRGFVNTEAFF.

This clonotype was seen more than once but under ten times. The V and J genes are TRBV14 and TRBJ2-3; D is ambiguous. Trimming stripped 3 bases from V and 5 bases from J, with 9 bases between. Germline V gene lookup returns CDR1 SGHDN and CDR2 FVKESK. The CDR3 spans 13 residues. The DNA for the CDR3 is TGTGCCAGCAGCCAGCATGGTGGAGATACGCAGTATTTT. This codes for CASSQHGGDTQYF.

The chain couples TRBV7-3 to TRBJ2-6; D call uncertain. The CDR3 runs 17 residues. V dropped 0 bases and J dropped 4 bases, with 13 bases sitting between them. Germline CDR1 reads SGHTA; CDR2 reads FQGTGA. The CDR3 is CASSLTLSGSGANVLTF. In nucleotides, the CDR3 is TGTGCCAGCAGCTTAACGTTAAGTGGCTCCGGGGCCAACGTCCTGACTTTC.

Ten or more counts support this clonotype. V usage is TRBV14 and J usage is TRBJ1-2; D gene unclear. Germline V gives CDR1 SGHDN, CDR2 FVKESK. CDR3 size: 13 residues. Trimming removed 1 base from V and 4 bases from J, with 7 bases in between. The CDR3 sequence: CASSQGLIYGYTF. The CDR3 DNA reads as TGTGCCAGCAGCCAAGGCCTTATCTATGGCTACACCTTC.

The rearrangement links TRBV4-3 to TRBJ2-1; no definite D call. This CDR3 comprises 15 residues. CDR1 LGHNA and CDR2 YSLEER come from the germline V gene. V lost 3 bases, J lost 5 bases, and 14 bases lay in between. CDR3 protein: CASSHLQTFNNEQFF. The DNA of the CDR3 is TGCGCCAGCAGCCATCTCCAGACGTTTAACAATGAGCAGTTCTTC.

This clonotype was counted a single time. This clone may be a read error of a much larger clone one base away. The chain couples TRBV28 to TRBJ1-2; D not certain. The CDR3 sequence is 15 residues long. The germline CDR1 and CDR2 sequences are MDHEN and SYDVKM. The CDR3 nucleotides are TGTGCCGGCAGTTTTGGCGACCGGGAAGAGAATGGCTACACCTTC. Amino acid sequence: CAGSFGDREENGYTF.

The chain links TRBV19 to TRBJ2-2; D possibly matches TRBD1 or TRBD2 (5 bases each). Per germline, CDR1 LNHDA and CDR2 SQIVND (reference sequence). This CDR3 spans 15 amino acids. The V and J ends lost 5 bases and 4 bases respectively, with 14 bases between them. The CDR3 sequence: CASSPRGPGTGELFF. CDR3 nucleotide sequence: TGTGCCAGTAGTCCCCGGGGACCGGGCACCGGGGAGCTGTTTTTT.

There are a few counts of this clonotype. Possible read error: a much larger clone is one base away. The V call is TRBV30, the J call TRBJ2-7, with 7 bases that match TRBD2. The CDR3 is 15 residues long. V shed 4 bases and J 3 bases; nucleotides not matched to a gene: 12. Per the germline V gene, CDR1 is GTSNPN and CDR2 is SVGIG (reference sequence). Here the CDR3 DNA reads TGTGCCTGGACCGGAGGGTGGGAGGGCCACTACGAGCAGTACTTC. This sequence encodes CAWTGGWEGHYEQYF.

Ten or more counts support this clonotype. The chain recombines TRBV28 with TRBJ1-5; D ambiguous. From germline, CDR1 is MDHEN and CDR2 SYDVKM. The CDR3 runs 14 residues. V shed 3 bases and J shed 0 bases, with 6 bases lying between them. Here the CDR3 reads CASSFLDSNQPQHF. In DNA form, the CDR3 reads TGTGCCAGCAGTTTTCTAGATAGCAATCAGCCCCAGCATTTT.

Only a few counts were recorded for this clonotype. V and J are TRBV7-9 and TRBJ2-2, with D unclear. This CDR3 region has 14 residues. Trimming cost V 5 bases and J 3 bases, with 10 bases left between them. Germline V CDR1 and CDR2: SEHNR, FQNEAQ (reference sequence). In nucleotides, the CDR3 is TGTGCCAGCAGCCCGGTGTTGGACACCGGGGAGCTGTTTTTT. It translates to CASSPVLDTGELFF.

This clonotype was detected only a few times. The gene calls are TRBV6-1 and TRBJ1-1, with TRBD1 matching over 9 bases. The CDR3 extends over 15 amino acids. Trimming cost V 6 bases and J 1 base; bases outside gene matches: 6. In germline, CDR1 is MNHNS, CDR2 SASEGT. The CDR3 DNA sequence: TGTGCCAGCAGCGACCCGGGACAGGGGAACACTGAAGCTTTCTTT. Protein sequence: CASSDPGQGNTEAFF.

Many counts were recorded for this clonotype. The chain has TRBV12-3 or TRBV12-4 and TRBJ2-4; 7 bases are a match to TRBD2. The CDR3 covers 16 residues. V was clipped by 5 bases and J by 8 bases; unmatched bases: 15. The CDR3 loop is CASSPRLAVNMDIQYF. The CDR3 DNA follows: TGTGCCAGCAGTCCTCGACTAGCTGTAAATATGGACATTCAGTACTTC.

There are many counts of this clonotype. The V call is TRBV19, the J call TRBJ1-1, with a weak D call TRBD1 (5 bases). There are 13 residues in the CDR3. The ends were cut back, 8 bases at V and 3 bases at J, with 13 bases in the middle. Germline values: CDR1 LNHDA, CDR2 SQIVND (reference sequence). The CDR3 here is CASQTEVDTEAFF. The CDR3 nucleotides are TGTGCCAGTCAGACAGAGGTGGACACTGAAGCTTTCTTT.

This clonotype came up many times. This chain uses TRBV11-2 with TRBJ2-1, with TRBD2 matching over 7 bases. CDR3 length: 15 amino acids. The V gene's germline CDR1 is SGHAT and CDR2 FQNNGV. The J segment lost 8 bases and the V segment lost 8 bases, leaving 15 bases of the junction unmatched. CDR3 residues: CASRAWGGSRHEQFF. As DNA, the CDR3 is TGTGCCAGCCGAGCGTGGGGAGGGTCCAGACATGAGCAGTTCTTC.

This clonotype was picked up many times. Since a much larger clone is just one base distant, this may be a read error. In this CDR3 the conserved last residue, phenylalanine or tryptophan, is missing, so a read error is likely. V gene TRBV2 combines with J gene TRBJ2-1; 7 nucleotides agree with TRBD2. The CDR3 consists of 16 residues. After removal of 3 bases from V and 2 bases from J, the junction contained 7 bases not matched to a gene. Per germline, CDR1 SNHLY and CDR2 FYNNEI. CDR3 sequence (DNA): TGTGCCAGCAGTGATCTCCCAGGGAGGGCCTACAATGAGCAGTTCCTC. The encoded protein is CASSDLPGRAYNEQFL.

This clonotype showed up many times. The gene calls are TRBV6-1 and TRBJ2-7; maybe TRBD1 (6 bases). The CDR3 has 12 residues. V lost 5 bases to trimming and J lost 7 bases, with 12 bases between them. Per the germline V gene, CDR1 is MNHNS and CDR2 is SASEGT. The CDR3: CASSQGSGEQYF. As DNA, the CDR3 is TGTGCCAGCAGTCAGGGGTCGGGGGAGCAGTACTTC.

This clonotype turned up a few times. This rearrangement joins TRBV7-2 to TRBJ2-5, with D hard to call. Germline V lookup: CDR1 SGHTA, CDR2 FQGNSA. This CDR3 spans 15 amino acids. Deletions cut 2 bases from V and 5 bases from J, with 15 bases between. CDR3 in amino acids: CASSLSAALRETQYF. CDR3 DNA: TGTGCCAGCAGCTTATCTGCAGCCCTCCGGGAGACCCAGTACTTC.

Ten or more counts support this clonotype. CDR3: CASSFVPTETQYF. CDR3 nucleotide sequence: TGTGCCAGCAGTTTTGTCCCTACGGAGACCCAGTACTTC. This chain joins TRBV12-3 or TRBV12-4 and TRBJ2-5; D is unresolved. This CDR3 is built from 13 residues. V was pared by 3 bases and J by 5 bases, with 10 bases between.

This clonotype was seen at least ten times. The chain carries TRBV20-1 and TRBJ2-7; TRBD1 agrees at 7 bases. The germline gives CDR1 DFQATT, CDR2 SNEGSKA (reference sequence). The CDR3 sequence is 15 residues long. J lost 2 bases, V lost 3 bases, and 10 bases had no gene match. In DNA form, the CDR3 reads TGCAGTGCTAGGGACGGACAGGACACTACCTACGAGCAGTACTTC. This codes for CSARDGQDTTYEQYF.